What follows are 26 T cell receptor beta chains derived from one specimen sequenced in a study of immune cell composition in non-small cell lung cancer. Using immunoSEQ multiplex PCR, the repertoire was profiled, and TCRdb retains in-frame clones only, with some absent. The table has several thousand clones, approximately 84% seen once; the top ten hold about an eighth. Input material: lung tumor tissue. Receptors were obtained from a human donor with non-small cell lung cancer.

The chain uses TRBV29-1 and TRBJ2-1; TRBD1 agrees at 7 bases. After removal of 5 bases from V and 9 bases from J, the junction contained 4 bases not matched to a gene. CDR3 length: 11 amino acids. Germline CDR1 is SQVTM and CDR2 is ANQGSEA. CDR3 sequence: CSVNRGGEQFF. Written as DNA, the CDR3 is TGCAGCGTTAACAGGGGTGGTGAGCAGTTCTTC.

In this sample, this clone is large. At one end, the junction sequence differs from germline, possibly due to a read error. The gene calls are TRBV7-6 and TRBJ2-1; TRBD2 matches 7 bases. The CDR3 spans 15 residues. Germline loops: CDR1 SGHVS, CDR2 FNYEAQ. CDR3 nucleotides: TGTGCCAGCAGCTACCAGCGGGACTCCAACAATGAGCAGTTCTTC. Translation gives CASSYQRDSNNEQFF.

The chain carries TRBV7-3 and TRBJ2-1, with D possibly matching TRBD1 (6 bases). CDR1 is SGHTA, CDR2 FQGTGA, per germline. The CDR3 consists of 15 residues. V shed 5 bases and J shed 8 bases, with 19 bases lying between them. The CDR3 sequence is CASSPRGSLTDEQFF. Here the CDR3 DNA reads TGTGCCAGCAGCCCCAGGGGAAGCCTGACGGATGAGCAGTTCTTC.

J is TRBJ2-2 and V is TRBV5-5; D is undetermined. Germline V CDR1 and CDR2: SGHKS, YYEKEE (reference sequence). Deletions cut 0 bases from V and 3 bases from J, with 9 bases between. The CDR3 length is 15 residues. CDR3: CASSLVRGHTGELFF. CDR3 nucleotides: TGTGCCAGCAGCTTGGTTCGCGGCCACACCGGGGAGCTGTTTTTT.

The rearrangement links TRBV7-9 to TRBJ2-1; D not certain. CDR1 is SEHNR and CDR2 is FQNEAQ in the germline V gene (reference sequence). Trimming shortened V by 5 bases and J by 9 bases, and 11 bases separated the two germline ends. The CDR3 length is 12 residues. The CDR3 region is CASSLRVIEQFF. CDR3 in DNA: TGTGCCAGCAGCCTCCGGGTAATTGAGCAGTTCTTC. The variable domain in full, with the rest retrieved from reference TRBV7-9 and TRBJ2-1, is DTGVSQNPRHKITKRGQNVTFRCDPISEHNRLYWYRQTLGQGPEFLTYFQNEAQLEKSRLLSDRFSAERPKGSFSTLEIQRTEQGDSAMYLCASSLRVIEQFFGPGTRLTVL.

A few counts support this clone. The chain is built from TRBV5-4 and TRBJ1-1; 7 bases line up with TRBD1. CDR3 size: 13 residues. V gave up 4 bases and J gave up 4 bases; unmatched junction bases: 4. Germline lookup yields CDR1 SGHNT and CDR2 YYREEE (reference sequence). CDR3 coding DNA: TGTGCCAGCAGCGGCACAGGGGTCACTGAAGCTTTCTTT. Protein: CASSGTGVTEAFF.

This chain connects TRBV18 to TRBJ1-6; D is uncertain. CDR1 and CDR2 from the germline V gene are KGHSH and LQKENI. CDR3 length: 15 amino acids. V was pared by 3 bases and J by 0 bases, with 6 bases between. The CDR3 nucleotides read TGTGCCAGCTCACCGTTGAGCTCCTATAATTCACCCCTCCACTTT. Translating it yields CASSPLSSYNSPLHF. The full variable domain, rest sourced from reference TRBV18 and TRBJ1-6, is NAGVMQNPRHLVRRRGQEARLRCSPMKGHSHVYWYRQLPEEGLKFMVYLQKENIIDESGMPKERFSAEFPKEGPSILRIQQVVRGDSAAYFCASSPLSSYNSPLHFGNGTRLTVT.

This clone was detected once. The V call is TRBV7-2, the J call TRBJ1-2, with TRBD1 identical over 7 bases. With 1 base clipped from V and 3 bases from J, the junction kept 5 bases outside the gene matches. The CDR3 is made up of 15 amino acids. Germline V gene data show CDR1 as SGHTA and CDR2 as FQGNSA. The CDR3 bases are TGTGCCAGCAGCTTAGGTCCGGGACAGTACTATGGCTACACCTTC. Amino acids: CASSLGPGQYYGYTF.

The gene calls are TRBV11-1 and TRBJ2-7, with a weak D call TRBD1 (6 bases). Trimming cost V 5 bases and J 4 bases, with 9 bases left between them. Germline V gene lookup returns CDR1 SGHAT and CDR2 FQDESV (reference sequence). CDR3 length: 12 residues. The CDR3 DNA reads as TGTGCCAGCAGCGTTGACAGGTACGAGCAGTACTTC. Residues: CASSVDRYEQYF.

V usage is TRBV11-2 and J usage is TRBJ2-3, with D uncertain. Trimming cost V 5 bases and J 4 bases, with 10 bases left between them. The germline V gene encodes CDR1 SGHAT and CDR2 FQNNGV. CDR3 length: 13 amino acids. CDR3 amino acids: CASSPVAADTQYF. For the CDR3, the DNA is TGTGCCAGCAGCCCTGTAGCAGCAGATACGCAGTATTTT.

The V gene is TRBV27, the J gene TRBJ2-2; a possible D gene is TRBD2 (6 bases). Trimming cost V 8 bases and J 4 bases, with 14 bases left between them. This CDR3 comprises 14 residues. Germline assignment: CDR1 MNHEY and CDR2 SMNVEV (reference sequence). The CDR3 sequence: CASQGAGSTGELFF. In DNA form, the CDR3 reads TGTGCCAGCCAGGGAGCGGGTAGCACCGGGGAGCTGTTTTTT.

The rearrangement uses TRBV5-1 and TRBJ2-7, with 9 bases lining up with TRBD2. The trim removed 0 bases at V and 8 bases at J, leaving 15 bases unmatched. The germline V gene encodes CDR1 SGHRS and CDR2 YFSETQ. This CDR3 has 17 amino acids. CDR3 protein: CASSLGRGGGAPLQQYF. In DNA, the CDR3 is TGCGCCAGCAGCTTGGGCAGGGGCGGGGGGGCCCCCTTGCAGCAGTACTTC.

V usage is TRBV27 and J usage is TRBJ1-2; possible D gene TRBD1, 5 bases. Trimming removed 2 bases at V and 3 bases at J, with 7 bases between. The CDR3 sequence is 13 residues long. Germline V CDR1 and CDR2: MNHEY, SMNVEV (reference sequence). Here the CDR3 reads CASSLTGYYGYTF. CDR3 DNA: TGTGCCAGCAGTTTAACAGGTTACTATGGCTACACCTTC.

J is TRBJ1-1 and V is TRBV19, with no clear D. Germline V gene sequence: CDR1 LNHDA, CDR2 SQIVND (reference sequence). This CDR3 region has 15 residues. The V end lost 1 base, the J end lost 0 bases, and 9 bases lay between the germline ends. Written as DNA, the CDR3 is TGTGCCAGTAGTATAGGTGGCAGTTTGAACACTGAAGCTTTCTTT. Protein sequence: CASSIGGSLNTEAFF. The full variable domain, rest sourced from reference TRBV19 and TRBJ1-1, is DGGITQSPKYLFRKEGQNVTLSCEQNLNHDAMYWYRQDPGQGLRLIYYSQIVNDFQKGDIAEGYSVSREKKESFPLTVTSAQKNPTAFYLCASSIGGSLNTEAFFGQGTRLTVV.

CDR3 loop: CSVVEPGQGYETQYF. CDR3 DNA: TGCAGCGTTGTCGAACCAGGACAGGGGTACGAGACCCAGTACTTC. The rearrangement uses TRBV29-1 and TRBJ2-5; 9 nucleotides line up with TRBD1. The germline V gene encodes CDR1 SQVTM and CDR2 ANQGSEA. V lost 4 bases and J lost 5; bases outside the gene matches: 11. This CDR3 region has 15 residues. The variable domain in full, completed from reference TRBV29-1 and TRBJ2-5, reads SAVISQKPSRDICQRGTSLTIQCQVDSQVTMMFWYRQQPGQSLTLIATANQGSEATYESGFVIDKFPISRPNLTFSTLTVSNMSPEDSSIYLCSVVEPGQGYETQYFGPGTRLLVL.

J is TRBJ2-3 and V is TRBV28; 9 bases agree with TRBD1. The ends lost 8 bases at V and 2 bases at J; junction bases unmatched: 8. The CDR3 spans 15 residues. Germline V gene sequence: CDR1 MDHEN, CDR2 SYDVKM. Here the CDR3 reads CASPRDRVSTDTQYF. As DNA, the CDR3 is TGTGCCAGCCCTCGGGACAGGGTTTCCACAGATACGCAGTATTTT.

The gene calls are TRBV27 and TRBJ2-7; 7 positions match TRBD1. V was clipped by 5 bases and J by 3 bases; unmatched bases: 10. CDR1 and CDR2 (germline): MNHEY, SMNVEV (reference sequence). The CDR3 extends over 15 amino acids. CDR3 sequence reads: CASSPNRGGRYEQYF. In DNA, the CDR3 is TGTGCCAGCAGTCCCAACAGGGGTGGCCGCTACGAGCAGTACTTC.

In its sample, this clone was seen a few times. This chain joins TRBV6-6 and TRBJ1-3; maybe TRBD1 (5 bases). The germline V and J ends were trimmed by 2 bases and 0 bases, with 8 bases remaining between them. The CDR3 sequence is 15 residues long. CDR1 is MNHNY and CDR2 is SVGAGI in the germline V gene (reference sequence). As DNA, the CDR3 is TGTGCCAGCAGTTACGACAGCCGCTCTGGAAACACCATATATTTT. Translating gives CASSYDSRSGNTIYF.

The chain combines TRBV7-2 with TRBJ2-7; D is possibly TRBD2 (6 bases). Trimming removed 5 bases from V and 3 bases from J, with 14 bases in between. This CDR3 is built from 14 residues. Germline V gives CDR1 SGHTA, CDR2 FQGNSA. The CDR3 DNA sequence: TGTGCCAGCAGCCGGGAGAAGGGGCTCTACGAGCAGTACTTC. Encoded protein: CASSREKGLYEQYF.

This clone was detected only a few times. The gene calls are TRBV27 and TRBJ2-1; D gene unclear. The V end was cut by 5 bases, the J end by 8 bases, with 7 bases between. Germline V CDR1 and CDR2: MNHEY, SMNVEV (reference sequence). The CDR3 consists of 11 residues. CDR3 DNA: TGTGCCAGCAGTAACTTCGATGAGCAGTTCTTC. Its protein product is CASSNFDEQFF.

The V and J genes are TRBV4-2 and TRBJ2-5, with 9 bases matching TRBD2. The V and J ends lost 0 bases and 1 base, in that order; junction bases with no gene match: 9. The CDR3 has 18 amino acids. Per germline, CDR1 LGHNA and CDR2 YNFKEQ. Here the CDR3 DNA reads TGTGCCAGCAGCCAAGATGTATCGCTAGCGGGATTCCAAGAGACCCAGTACTTC. Its protein product is CASSQDVSLAGFQETQYF.

The chain couples TRBV7-9 to TRBJ1-1, with TRBD1 identical over 8 bases. The CDR3 consists of 15 residues. J lost 1 base, V lost 5 bases, and 6 bases had no gene match. Germline V gene data show CDR1 as SEHNR and CDR2 as FQNEAQ (reference sequence). DNA of the CDR3: TGTGCCAGCAGCGCGGGGACAGGCCGGAACACTGAAGCTTTCTTT. Its protein is CASSAGTGRNTEAFF.

This clone was picked up a small number of times. The V call is TRBV7-9, the J call TRBJ2-7; D is unclear. Germline loops: CDR1 SEHNR, CDR2 FQNEAQ (reference sequence). Trimming cost V 5 bases and J 3 bases, with 5 bases left between them. The CDR3 consists of 11 residues. The chain's CDR3 is CASSPHYEQYF. CDR3 DNA sequence: TGTGCCAGCAGCCCCCACTACGAGCAGTACTTC.

This clone came up once. The chain is built from TRBV7-9 and TRBJ2-7; D gene uncertain. The CDR3 covers 14 residues. Germline CDR1 SEHNR, CDR2 FQNEAQ (reference sequence). Trimming took off 3 bases at V and 3 bases at J, with 12 bases between the two ends. CDR3: CASSLGSLNYEQYF. The CDR3 DNA is TGTGCCAGCAGCTTGGGCAGTCTAAACTACGAGCAGTACTTC.

The rearrangement joins TRBV6-5 to TRBJ2-3, with 13 bases identical to TRBD2. Germline V gene lookup returns CDR1 MNHEY and CDR2 SVGAGI. The trim removed 5 bases at V and 4 bases at J, leaving 3 bases unmatched. This CDR3 comprises 15 residues. The CDR3 spells CASSKGLAGSDTQYF. The CDR3 bases are TGTGCCAGCAGTAAGGGACTAGCGGGATCAGATACGCAGTATTTT.

The J gene is TRBJ1-5, the V gene TRBV6-1; TRBD1 might be the D (5 bases). This CDR3 spans 18 amino acids. CDR1 is MNHNS and CDR2 is SASEGT in the germline V gene. Trimming pared 4 bases from V and 1 base from J, leaving 20 bases between. DNA for the CDR3: TGTGCCAGCAGTGGTCCGGCAGGGCGAAGGGTAAGCAATCAGCCCCAGCATTTT. Its protein is CASSGPAGRRVSNQPQHF.